The TCR beta chain described here comes from a study of T cell repertoires in cytomegalovirus infection. Study-wide context: CMV infection plus the matching HLA type was flagged by public TCR beta signatures. General study findings and limits: Public TCR beta family frequency separated CMV-and-HLA carriers, including in an independent cohort. Ex vivo, HLA-C-restricted CMV-specific TCR beta clonotypes prevailed over the rest of the response.

This clonotype was recorded many times. No antigen is known for it. Each CDR3 protein is one row after TCRdb ran MiXCR on the reads. The sample has hundreds of thousands of distinct CDR3 sequences; 35% to 40% are singletons. The TCR was taken from a human donor in good health (CMV status not recorded). Some clones in this sample may be carry-over from other donors' samples. Sequenced input: PBMCs.

CDR3 coding DNA: TGTGCCAGCAGCTTAGTTTCTAGCGGGAGGGCCTACGAGCAGTACTTC. It is translated as CASSLVSSGRAYEQYF. The chain employs TRBV11-2 and TRBJ2-7; the match to TRBD2 covers 12 bases. Germline loops: CDR1 SGHAT, CDR2 FQNNGV. The length of the CDR3 is 16 residues. The ends lost 1 base at V and 2 bases at J; junction bases unmatched: 3.